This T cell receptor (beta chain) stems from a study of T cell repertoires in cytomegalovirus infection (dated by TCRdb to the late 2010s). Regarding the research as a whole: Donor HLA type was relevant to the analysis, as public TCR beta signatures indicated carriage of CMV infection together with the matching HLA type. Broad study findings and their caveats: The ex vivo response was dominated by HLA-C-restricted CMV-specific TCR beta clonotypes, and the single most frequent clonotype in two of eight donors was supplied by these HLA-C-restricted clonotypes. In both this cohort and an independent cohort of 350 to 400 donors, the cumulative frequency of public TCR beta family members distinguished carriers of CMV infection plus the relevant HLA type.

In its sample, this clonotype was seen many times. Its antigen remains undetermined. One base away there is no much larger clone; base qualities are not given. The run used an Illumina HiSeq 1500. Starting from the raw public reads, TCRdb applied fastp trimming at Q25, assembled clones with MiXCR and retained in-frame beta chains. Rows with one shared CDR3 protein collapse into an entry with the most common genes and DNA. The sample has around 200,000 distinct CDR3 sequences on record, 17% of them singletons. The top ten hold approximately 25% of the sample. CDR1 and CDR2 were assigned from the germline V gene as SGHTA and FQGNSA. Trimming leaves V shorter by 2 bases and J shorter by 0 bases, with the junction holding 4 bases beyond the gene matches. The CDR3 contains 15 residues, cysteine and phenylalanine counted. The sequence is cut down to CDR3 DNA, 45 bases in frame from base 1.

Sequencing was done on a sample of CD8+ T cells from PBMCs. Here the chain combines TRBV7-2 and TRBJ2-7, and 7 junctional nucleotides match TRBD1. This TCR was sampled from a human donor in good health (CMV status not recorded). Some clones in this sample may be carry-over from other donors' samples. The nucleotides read TGTGCCAGCAGCTTACACGCAGGGGGCTCCTACGAGCAGTACTTC. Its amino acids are CASSLHAGGSYEQYF.